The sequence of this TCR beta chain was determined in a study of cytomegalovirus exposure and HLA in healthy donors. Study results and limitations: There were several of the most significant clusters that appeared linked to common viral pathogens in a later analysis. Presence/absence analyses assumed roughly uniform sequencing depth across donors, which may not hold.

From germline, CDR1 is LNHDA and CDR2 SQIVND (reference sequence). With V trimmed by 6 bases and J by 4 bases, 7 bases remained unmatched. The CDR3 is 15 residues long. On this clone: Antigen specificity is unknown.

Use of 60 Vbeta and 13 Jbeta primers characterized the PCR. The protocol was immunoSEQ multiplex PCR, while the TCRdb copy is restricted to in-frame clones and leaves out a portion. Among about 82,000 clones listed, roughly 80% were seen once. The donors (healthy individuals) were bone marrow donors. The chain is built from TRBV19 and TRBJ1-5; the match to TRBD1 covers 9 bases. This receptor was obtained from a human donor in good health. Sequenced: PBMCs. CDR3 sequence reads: CASRLGQGRNQPQHF. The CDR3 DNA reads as TGTGCCAGTAGACTCGGACAGGGGAGGAATCAGCCCCAGCATTTT.